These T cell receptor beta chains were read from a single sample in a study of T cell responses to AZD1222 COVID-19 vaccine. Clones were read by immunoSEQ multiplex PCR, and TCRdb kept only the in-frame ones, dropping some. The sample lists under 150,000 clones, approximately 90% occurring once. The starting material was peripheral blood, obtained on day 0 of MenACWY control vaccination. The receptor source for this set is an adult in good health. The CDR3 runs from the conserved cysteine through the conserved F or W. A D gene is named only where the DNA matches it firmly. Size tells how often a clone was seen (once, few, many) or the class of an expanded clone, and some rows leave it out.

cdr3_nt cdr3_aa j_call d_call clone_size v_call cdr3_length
TGTGCCAGCAGGGAGACTAGCGGGAGCACAGATACGCAGTATTTT CASRETSGSTDTQYF TRBJ2-3 TRBD2 . TRBV6-4 15
TGCGCCAGCAACCCACCGGGAGGATCCACTGAAGCTTTCTTT CASNPPGGSTEAFF TRBJ1-1 . . TRBV5-1 14
TGTGCCAGCAGTGGAAGTTGGGAAGCTTTCTTT CASSGSWEAFF TRBJ1-1 . once TRBV2 11
TGTGCCACCAGTGATTTACCAGTTGTGGACGGAATCTCGAATGAGCAGTTCTTC CATSDLPVVDGISNEQFF TRBJ2-1 . once TRBV24-1 18
TGTGCCAGCAGCCTAGCGGGTGAGCAGTTCTTC CASSLAGEQFF TRBJ2-1 TRBD2 . TRBV27 11
TGTGCCAGCAGTCCAGGCGGTCCGTATGGCTACACCTTC CASSPGGPYGYTF TRBJ1-2 . . TRBV12-3/TRBV12-4 13
TGTGCCAGCAGTTACAACCACAGGGGGGCTGAAGCTTTCTTT CASSYNHRGAEAFF TRBJ1-1 TRBD1 . TRBV6-5 14
TGTGCCAGCAGTTTGACAGGGTACGAGCAGTACTTC CASSLTGYEQYF TRBJ2-7 TRBD1 . TRBV6-5 12
TGTGCCAGCAGCGTAGGGGAATCTGGAAACACCATATATTTT CASSVGESGNTIYF TRBJ1-3 . . TRBV9 14
TGTGCCAGCAGCCAACTCCCTGACAAGAACAATGAGCAGTTCTTC CASSQLPDKNNEQFF TRBJ2-1 . few TRBV9 15
TGTGCCAGCTCACCCGGACTAGCGGAAGCCTACGAGCAGTACTTC CASSPGLAEAYEQYF TRBJ2-7 TRBD2 . TRBV18 15
TGTGCCAGCAGCGTAGGAGGGACTAGCGGGGGTTACAATGAGCAGTTCTTC CASSVGGTSGGYNEQFF TRBJ2-1 TRBD2 . TRBV9 17
TGTGCCAGCAGCCCAGCAGGGGGAGAAGCTTTCTTT CASSPAGGEAFF TRBJ1-1 TRBD1 . TRBV9 12
TGTGCCAGCAGCCCAACTAGCGGTACCTACAATGAGCAGTTCTTC CASSPTSGTYNEQFF TRBJ2-1 TRBD2 . TRBV9 15
TGTGCCAGTAGTACTCAGGACAGCTACGAGCAGTACTTC CASSTQDSYEQYF TRBJ2-7 . . TRBV19 13
TGTGCCAGCAGCTTTCTAGCGGGAGTATCAGATACGCAGTATTTT CASSFLAGVSDTQYF TRBJ2-3 TRBD2 . TRBV7-9 15
TGTGCCAGCAGCTTGGGGGGACAGATCTCTGGAAACACCATATATTTT CASSLGGQISGNTIYF TRBJ1-3 TRBD1 . TRBV5-5 16
TGTGCCAGCAGTAGTCGACAGGGGTCTGAAGCTTTCTTT CASSSRQGSEAFF TRBJ1-1 TRBD1 . TRBV6-5 13
TGTGCCAGCAGCTTCGCAGGGGCTAATGAAAAACTGTTTTTT CASSFAGANEKLFF TRBJ1-4 . once TRBV5-4 14
TGTGCCAGCAGCAAATGTCAGGAGAATGAAAAACTGTTTTTT CASSKCQENEKLFF TRBJ1-4 . . TRBV21-1 14
TGTGCCAGCAGCTTAGGTCTGCCAGATACGCAGTATTTT CASSLGLPDTQYF TRBJ2-3 . . TRBV11-2 13
TGTGCCACCAGTGAAGGACACAAGAACACTGAAGCTTTCTTT CATSEGHKNTEAFF TRBJ1-1 . . TRBV24-1 14
TGTGCCAGCAGTTTAGGACAGGGCCTTAATGAAAAACTGTTTTTT CASSLGQGLNEKLFF TRBJ1-4 TRBD1 . TRBV6-5 15
TGCAGCGTGGCTACCGGGACAGGGTATCAGCCCCAGCATTTT CSVATGTGYQPQHF TRBJ1-5 TRBD1 . TRBV29-1 14
TGCGCCAGGAAACGAAGGACTAGCGGGAGTGTTGACTACGAGCAGTACTTC CARKRRTSGSVDYEQYF TRBJ2-7 TRBD2 . TRBV5-1 17
TGTGCCAGCAGTCCCCGGGACAGGGGCACAGATACGCAGTATTTT CASSPRDRGTDTQYF TRBJ2-3 TRBD1 . TRBV4-2 15